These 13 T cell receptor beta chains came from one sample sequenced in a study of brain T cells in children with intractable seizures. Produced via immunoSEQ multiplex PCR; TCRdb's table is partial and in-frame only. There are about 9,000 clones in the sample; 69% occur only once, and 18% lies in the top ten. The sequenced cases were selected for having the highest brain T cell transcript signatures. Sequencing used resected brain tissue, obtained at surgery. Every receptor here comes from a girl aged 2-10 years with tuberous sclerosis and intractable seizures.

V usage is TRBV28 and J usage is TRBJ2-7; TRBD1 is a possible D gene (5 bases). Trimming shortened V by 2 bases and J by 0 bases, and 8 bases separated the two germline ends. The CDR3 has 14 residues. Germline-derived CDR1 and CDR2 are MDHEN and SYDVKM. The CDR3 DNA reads TGTGCCAGCAGTTTACCAGGGTACTCCTACGAGCAGTACTTC. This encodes CASSLPGYSYEQYF. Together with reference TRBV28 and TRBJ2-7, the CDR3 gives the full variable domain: DVKVTQSSRYLVKRTGEKVFLECVQDMDHENMFWYRQDPGLGLRLIYFSYDVKMKEKGDIPEGYSVSREKKERFSLILESASTNQTSMYLCASSLPGYSYEQYFGPGTRLTVT.

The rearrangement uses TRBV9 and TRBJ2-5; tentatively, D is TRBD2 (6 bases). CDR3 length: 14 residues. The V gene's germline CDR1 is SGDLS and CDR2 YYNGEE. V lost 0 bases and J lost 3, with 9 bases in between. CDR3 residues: CASSVGTKEETQYF. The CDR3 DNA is TGTGCCAGCAGCGTAGGGACTAAAGAAGAGACCCAGTACTTC.

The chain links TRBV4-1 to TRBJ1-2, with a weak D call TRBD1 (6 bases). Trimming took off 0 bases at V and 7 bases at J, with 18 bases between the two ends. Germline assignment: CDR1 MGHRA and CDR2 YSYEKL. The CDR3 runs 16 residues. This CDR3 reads CASSQDKSGDWGGYTF. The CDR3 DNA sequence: TGCGCCAGCAGCCAAGACAAATCAGGGGATTGGGGTGGCTACACCTTC.

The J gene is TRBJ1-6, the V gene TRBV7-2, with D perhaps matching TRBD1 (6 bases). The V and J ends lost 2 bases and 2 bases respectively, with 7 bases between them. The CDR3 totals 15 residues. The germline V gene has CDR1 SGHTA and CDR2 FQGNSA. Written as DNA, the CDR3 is TGTGCCAGCAGCTTAAAGGGGGCCTATAATTCACCCCTCCACTTT. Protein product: CASSLKGAYNSPLHF. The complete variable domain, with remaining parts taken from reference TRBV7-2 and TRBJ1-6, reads GAGVSQSPSNKVTEKGKDVELRCDPISGHTALYWYRQSLGQGLEFLIYFQGNSAPDKSGLPSDRFSAERTGGSVSTLTIQRTQQEDSAVYLCASSLKGAYNSPLHFGNGTRLTVT.

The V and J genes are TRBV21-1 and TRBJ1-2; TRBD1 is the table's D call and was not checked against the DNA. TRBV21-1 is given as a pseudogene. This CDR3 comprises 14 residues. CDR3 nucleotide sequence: TGTGCCAGCAGCCCGCGGGACAGGGAATATGGCTACACCTTC. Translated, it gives CASSPRDREYGYTF.

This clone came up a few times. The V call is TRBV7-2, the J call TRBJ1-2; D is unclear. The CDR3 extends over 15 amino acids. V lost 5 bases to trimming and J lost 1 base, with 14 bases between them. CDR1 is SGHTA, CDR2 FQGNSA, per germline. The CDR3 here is CASSPQLTFNYGYTF. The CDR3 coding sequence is TGTGCCAGCAGCCCACAGCTAACCTTTAACTATGGCTACACCTTC.

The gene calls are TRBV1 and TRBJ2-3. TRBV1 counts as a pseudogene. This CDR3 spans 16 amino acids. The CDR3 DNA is TGCACCAGCAGCCGGGGACCGTCCCCCTACGCAGATACGCAGTATTTT. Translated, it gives CTSSRGPSPYADTQYF.

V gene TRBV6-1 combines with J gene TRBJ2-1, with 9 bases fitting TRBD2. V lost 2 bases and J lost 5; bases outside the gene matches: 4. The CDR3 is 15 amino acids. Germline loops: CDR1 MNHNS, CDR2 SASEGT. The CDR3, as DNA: TGTGCCAGCAGTGAAATGGGACTAGCCAACAATGAGCAGTTCTTC. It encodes CASSEMGLANNEQFF.

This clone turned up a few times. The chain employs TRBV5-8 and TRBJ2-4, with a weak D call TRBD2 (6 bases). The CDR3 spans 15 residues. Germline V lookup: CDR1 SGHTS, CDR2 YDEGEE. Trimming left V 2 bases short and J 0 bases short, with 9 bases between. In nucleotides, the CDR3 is TGTGCCAGCAGCTTTGCGGGACTAGCCAAAAACATTCAGTACTTC. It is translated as CASSFAGLAKNIQYF.

CDR3 sequence reads: CASSLIQVANEQFF. CDR3 sequence (DNA): TGCGCCAGCAGCTTGATACAGGTGGCAAATGAGCAGTTCTTC. The V call is TRBV5-1, the J call TRBJ2-1, with D maybe TRBD1 (5 bases). The ends were cut back, 1 base at V and 7 bases at J, with 12 bases in the middle. CDR1 is SGHRS, CDR2 YFSETQ, per germline. There are 14 residues in the CDR3.

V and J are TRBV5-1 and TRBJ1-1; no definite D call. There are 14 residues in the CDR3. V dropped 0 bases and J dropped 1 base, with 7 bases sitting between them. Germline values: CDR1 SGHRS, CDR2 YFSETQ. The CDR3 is CASSLDGSNTEAFF. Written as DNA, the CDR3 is TGCGCCAGCAGCTTGGATGGTTCGAACACTGAAGCTTTCTTT.

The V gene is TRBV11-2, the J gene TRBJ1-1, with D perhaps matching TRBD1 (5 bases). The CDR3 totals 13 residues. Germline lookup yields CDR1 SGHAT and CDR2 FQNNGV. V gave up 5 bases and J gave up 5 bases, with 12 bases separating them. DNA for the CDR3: TGTGCCAGCAGCGTCAGGGATGGTACTGAAGCTTTCTTT. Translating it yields CASSVRDGTEAFF.

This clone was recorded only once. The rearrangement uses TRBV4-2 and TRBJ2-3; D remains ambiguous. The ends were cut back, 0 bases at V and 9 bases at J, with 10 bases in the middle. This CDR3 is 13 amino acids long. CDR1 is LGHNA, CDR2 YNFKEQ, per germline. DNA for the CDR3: TGTGCCAGCAGCCAAGAAACAGACAACACGCAGTATTTT. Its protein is CASSQETDNTQYF.